This passage covers 7 T cell receptor beta chains from one sample sequenced in a study of early T cells in non-severe SARS-CoV-2 infection. Each CDR3 protein is one row after TCRdb ran MiXCR on the 5' RACE reads. The sample lists about 61,000 distinct CDR3 sequences; around 12% were seen once. The specimen comprised whole blood, sampled at baseline. The receptors come from an adult who was a healthcare worker with PCR-confirmed SARS-CoV-2 infection or an uninfected control (not recorded which). The donor label of this sample is uncertain.

In this sample, this clonotype turned up many times. This chain links TRBV12-3 or TRBV12-4 with TRBJ2-5; D is unclear. V was shortened by 6 bases and J by 2 bases, with 10 bases between the two germline ends. The CDR3 covers 13 residues. The CDR3 here is CASRNILQETQYF. CDR3 coding DNA: TGTGCCAGCAGGAACATTCTACAAGAGACCCAGTACTTC.

This clonotype has more than one count but fewer than ten. The chain carries TRBV15 and TRBJ2-3; a possible D gene is TRBD2 (5 bases). V was trimmed by 8 bases and J by 3 bases, leaving 18 bases between them. This CDR3 is 15 amino acids long. The germline V gene has CDR1 LNHNV and CDR2 YYDKDF (reference sequence). CDR3 protein: CATDDRVGVTDTQYF. CDR3 in DNA: TGTGCCACCGACGATCGTGTCGGGGTGACAGATACGCAGTATTTT.

The rearrangement links TRBV12-3 or TRBV12-4 to TRBJ2-5; tentative D call: TRBD1 (6 bases). V was trimmed by 2 bases and J by 2 bases, leaving 15 bases between them. This CDR3 has 16 residues. This CDR3 reads CASSLTGTLYQETQYF. The DNA for the CDR3 is TGTGCCAGCAGTTTAACAGGGACATTGTATCAAGAGACCCAGTACTTC.

This clonotype occurred many times. The V and J genes are TRBV5-1 and TRBJ1-1; TRBD1 is a possible D gene (6 bases). Looked up from germline, CDR1 is SGHRS and CDR2 is YFSETQ. V lost 1 base and J 5 bases, leaving 15 bases between the germline ends. The length of the CDR3 is 15 residues. The CDR3 nucleotides are TGCGCCAGCAGCTTGTCGACGAGGGGGGGAACTGAAGCTTTCTTT. As protein: CASSLSTRGGTEAFF. Variable domain in full (rest from reference TRBV5-1 and TRBJ1-1): KAGVTQTPRYLIKTRGQQVTLSCSPISGHRSVSWYQQTPGQGLQFLFEYFSETQRNKGNFPGRFSGRQFSNSRSEMNVSTLELGDSALYLCASSLSTRGGTEAFFGQGTRLTVV.

CDR3 DNA: TGTGCCAGCAGCTTGGGAGACTGGTACCAAGAGACCCAGTACTTC. It is translated as CASSLGDWYQETQYF. This chain joins TRBV11-2 and TRBJ2-5; maybe TRBD2 (5 bases). The length of the CDR3 is 15 residues. V was trimmed by 3 bases and J by 0 bases, leaving 11 bases between them. Looked up from germline, CDR1 is SGHAT and CDR2 is FQNNGV.

This clonotype was seen only a few times. The rearrangement links TRBV30 to TRBJ2-3, with 8 bases identical to TRBD1. This CDR3 has 16 amino acids. In germline, CDR1 is GTSNPN, CDR2 SVGIG (reference sequence). V lost 2 bases and J lost 1; bases outside the gene matches: 8. The chain's CDR3 is CAWSFSGGIGTDTQYF. As DNA, the CDR3 is TGTGCCTGGAGTTTCTCAGGGGGCATTGGCACAGATACGCAGTATTTT.

This clonotype was picked up many times. The chain joins TRBV12-3 or TRBV12-4 to TRBJ1-1, with TRBD1 identical over 8 bases. This CDR3 spans 16 amino acids. Losses at the gene ends were 1 base for V and 8 bases for J; bases not matched to a gene: 12. The DNA of the CDR3 is TGTGCCAGCAGTTTAGAAGCCAACAGGGGGGTGAAAGAAGCTTTCTTT. It specifies CASSLEANRGVKEAFF.